This T cell receptor beta chain emerged from a study of control samples from healthy donors and cancer patients. Germline V CDR1 and CDR2: DFQATT, SNEGSKA (reference sequence). This CDR3 is built from 17 residues. Deletions cut 3 bases from V and 2 bases from J, with 20 bases between. The method was immunoSEQ multiplex PCR; TCRdb's version includes in-frame clones alone and lacks a portion of them. The table includes nearly 200,000 clones, approximately 90% detected once. The sequenced sample consisted of blood. The sequence derives from a young man in good health. V gene TRBV20-1 combines with J gene TRBJ1-3; D remains ambiguous. CDR3 nucleotide sequence: TGCAGTGCTAGTGATGTCCGGGCCCCCCCGCCTGGAAACACCATATATTTT. This gives the protein CSASDVRAPPPGNTIYF.